The TCR beta chain described here comes from a study of blood T cell repertoires in COVID-19. For the study at large: Collection of acute and convalescent COVID-19 samples took place in the United States, Italy and Spain.

V shed 4 bases, J shed 14 bases, and the junction held 9 bases outside the gene matches. The CDR3 runs 13 residues. Looked up from germline, CDR1 is LNHDA and CDR2 is SQIVND (reference sequence). The data were produced by immunoSEQ multiplex PCR, yet TCRdb's version contains in-frame clones alone and is incomplete. The sample consists of tens of thousands of clones, roughly 90% of them appearing once. The sample taken for sequencing was peripheral blood. The genes are TRBV19 and TRBJ1-4, with 8 nucleotides matching TRBD1. The TCR comes from a woman aged 55-69 years with acute or convalescent COVID-19. The DNA of the CDR3 is TGTGCCAGTAGTAGAGGACAGGGTGTCTTGCTGTTTTTT. Amino acids: CASSRGQGVLLFF.